This is a list of T cell receptor beta chains from one sample in a study of OX40 agonist ivuxolimab in advanced cancers. Measured with immunoSEQ multiplex PCR; TCRdb has only the in-frame clones, and not every one. Of more than 60,000 clones listed, 83% were seen once; the top ten hold less than 4%. Sequences were derived from CD4+ or CD8+ T cells sorted from blood, sampled in a trial of the OX40 agonist ivuxolimab. The receptors originated from an adult with an advanced solid tumor such as melanoma, head and neck, liver or kidney cancer. Each CDR3 is given with its conserved first and last residue. D genes are given only for firm matches. Clone size is shown for a subset of rows, as once, few, many or a class of expanded clone.

V gene	clone size	D gene	J gene	CDR3 DNA	CDR3 protein
TRBV10-3	.	.	TRBJ1-1	TGTGCCATCAGGAACGAGGGGACTGAAGCTTTCTTT	CAIRNEGTEAFF
TRBV19	.	TRBD2	TRBJ2-7	TGTGCCAGTAGTATCTTTCTTGGACTAGCGGACTCCTACGAGCAGTACTTC	CASSIFLGLADSYEQYF
TRBV29-1	.	.	TRBJ1-5	TGCAGCGTTGCCCCAGGGGTGCGTCAGCCCCAGCATTTT	CSVAPGVRQPQHF
TRBV20-1	.	.	TRBJ1-2	TGCAGTGCTCCAAGGGGGGGAGGCTACACCTTC	CSAPRGGGYTF
TRBV5-8	few	.	TRBJ1-3	TGTGCCAGCAGCTTGGGGACAGTTTTCTCTGGAAACACCATATATTTT	CASSLGTVFSGNTIYF
TRBV7-2	.	.	TRBJ2-3	TGTGCCAGCAGCCTGAGCGAGGAGGCTTCGACAGATACGCAGTATTTT	CASSLSEEASTDTQYF
TRBV6-6	.	.	TRBJ1-2	TGTGCCAGCAGTTACTCGATAGGGTTGGATGGCTACACCTTC	CASSYSIGLDGYTF
TRBV28	.	.	TRBJ1-2	TGTGCCAGCACCCCTGGACAGAACTATGGCTACACCTTC	CASTPGQNYGYTF
TRBV5-1	.	.	TRBJ1-2	TGCGCCAGCAGCCCGACCCCCGGGGCGGACTATGGCTACACCTTC	CASSPTPGADYGYTF
TRBV30	.	.	TRBJ2-4	TGTGCCTGGAGTGTCCCCCTCCATTTAGCCAAAAACATTCAGTACTTC	CAWSVPLHLAKNIQYF
TRBV5-1	.	.	TRBJ2-7	TGCGCCAGCAGCTTGGCGATAGGGTCCTACGAGCAGTACTTC	CASSLAIGSYEQYF
TRBV5-6	.	.	TRBJ1-1	TGTGCCAGCAGCAAACACACTGAAGCTTTCTTT	CASSKHTEAFF
TRBV5-1	.	.	TRBJ2-7	TGCGCCAGCAGCTTGGAGGGCAAGAACTACGAGCAGTACTTC	CASSLEGKNYEQYF
TRBV7-8	.	TRBD1	TRBJ1-1	TGTGCCAGCAGTTTAGCAGGGGGCGGGCCGAACACTGAAGCTTTCTTT	CASSLAGGGPNTEAFF
TRBV7-8	.	.	TRBJ1-1	TGTGCCAGCAGGCCTCGGCGCGGGGTGTATGGGGAAGCTTTCTTT	CASRPRRGVYGEAFF
TRBV11-2	.	.	TRBJ2-2	TGTGCCAGCAGCCGATTGACAGCGAACACCGGGGAGCTGTTTTTT	CASSRLTANTGELFF
TRBV28	.	.	TRBJ1-6	TGTGCCAGCAGTTTGGCGGGATACAATTCACCCCTCCACTTT	CASSLAGYNSPLHF
TRBV4-1	.	TRBD1	TRBJ1-1	TGCGCCAGCAGCCCACCACCGGGACAGGGGAACACTGAAGCTTTCTTT	CASSPPPGQGNTEAFF
TRBV28	.	.	TRBJ1-5	TGTGCCAGCAGTTTAGGGGGAAATAGCAATCAGCCCCAGCATTTT	CASSLGGNSNQPQHF
TRBV19	.	.	TRBJ1-5	TGTGCCAGTAGTATACAGGACAGATATAGCAATCAGCCCCAGCATTTT	CASSIQDRYSNQPQHF
TRBV4-3	.	.	TRBJ2-1	TGCGCCAGCAGCCAAGACCTGGGTGAGCAGTTCTTC	CASSQDLGEQFF
TRBV6-1	.	TRBD1	TRBJ2-7	TGTGCCAGCAGTGAAAAGGTGGACAGGGTAGGCTACGAGCAGTACTTC	CASSEKVDRVGYEQYF
TRBV9	once	.	TRBJ2-7	TGTGCCAGCAGCTTTGGGGGGCCCGGTTCCGACGAGCAGTACTTC	CASSFGGPGSDEQYF
TRBV4-2	.	TRBD1	TRBJ2-1	TGTGCCAGCAGCCAACGACCGACAGGGGGATACAATGAGCAGTTCTTC	CASSQRPTGGYNEQFF
TRBV9	.	TRBD1	TRBJ1-2	TGTGCCAGCAGCTTTCCCGGGACAGGTGGCTACACCTTC	CASSFPGTGGYTF
TRBV2	.	.	TRBJ1-5	TGTGCCAGCAGACAACAGGGATTACAGAATCAGCCCCAGCATTTT	CASRQQGLQNQPQHF
TRBV5-1	few	TRBD1	TRBJ2-7	TGCGCCAGCAGCTCGCCTCCGGGACAGGGAGGCTACGAGCAGTACTTC	CASSSPPGQGGYEQYF
TRBV7-9	.	.	TRBJ1-6	TGTGCCAGCAGCCACGGACGGGGTGAGGATTCACCCCTCCACTTT	CASSHGRGEDSPLHF
TRBV4-3	.	.	TRBJ2-7	TGCGCCAGCAGCCTCAGGGATGGCGACGAGCAGTACTTC	CASSLRDGDEQYF
TRBV19	.	.	TRBJ1-2	TGTGCCAGTAGTATTGGCAGGGCGGGGGATGGCTACACCTTC	CASSIGRAGDGYTF
TRBV7-2	.	.	TRBJ2-3	TGTGCCAGCAGCTTTGATTTGGTGTCGGGGGTGAGCACAGATACGCAGTATTTT	CASSFDLVSGVSTDTQYF
TRBV6-1	.	TRBD1	TRBJ2-1	TGTGCCAGCAGAACAGGACAGGGTTTCGATGAGCAGTTCTTC	CASRTGQGFDEQFF
TRBV29-1	once	.	TRBJ1-6	TGCAGCGCACAGGGATCTATGGGTTCACCCCTCCACTTT	CSAQGSMGSPLHF
TRBV10-3	.	.	TRBJ2-1	TGTGCCATCGCGGGGATACAGGGCTCTGTCTACAATGAGCAGTTCTTC	CAIAGIQGSVYNEQFF
TRBV19	.	TRBD1	TRBJ2-2	TGTGCCAGTAGTTCACCAGGGGGAAGGGGCACCGGGGAGCTGTTTTTT	CASSSPGGRGTGELFF
TRBV2	.	.	TRBJ1-1	TGTGCCAGCAGTCTCCAGGGTTCTGGGGGGGAAGCTTTCTTT	CASSLQGSGGEAFF
TRBV28	.	TRBD2	TRBJ2-6	TGTGCCAGCAGCCTAGCGGGGGCTGGGGCCAACGTCCTGACTTTC	CASSLAGAGANVLTF
TRBV5-1	.	TRBD2	TRBJ2-7	TGCGCCAGCAGCTTGGAGCGGGGTTCAGAGCAGTACTTC	CASSLERGSEQYF
TRBV5-6	.	.	TRBJ1-6	TGTGCCAGCAGAGTGGGGTATAATTCACCCCTCCACTTT	CASRVGYNSPLHF
TRBV18	.	TRBD2	TRBJ2-1	TGTGCCAGCTCACCATCCGGGGGGGCCAATGAGCAGTTCTTC	CASSPSGGANEQFF
TRBV30	.	.	TRBJ1-3	TGTGCCTGGAGTCTGGGGGGCGCGGACACCATATATTTT	CAWSLGGADTIYF
TRBV2	.	TRBD1	TRBJ1-1	TGTGCCAGCCACGGGACAGGGGGTTCAAAGTACACTGAAGCTTTCTTT	CASHGTGGSKYTEAFF
TRBV19	.	TRBD1	TRBJ2-7	TGTGCCAGTAGCCTTGGGCAGGGGGCTTACGAGCAGTACTTC	CASSLGQGAYEQYF
TRBV11-1	.	.	TRBJ2-4	TGTGCCAGCAGCTTAATTAGAACTGGGGTGAAGTACTTC	CASSLIRTGVKYF
TRBV28	.	.	TRBJ1-2	TGTGCCAGCAGTTTGGGGGGGCGGGTAATCTATGGCTACACCTTC	CASSLGGRVIYGYTF
TRBV5-1	once	.	TRBJ1-2	TGCGCCAGCAGCTTGGTATTCGGGGATGGCTACACCTTC	CASSLVFGDGYTF
TRBV19	.	.	TRBJ2-7	TGTGCCAGTAATGCCGGCGTGCAGGGGAGCTACGAGCAGTACTTC	CASNAGVQGSYEQYF
TRBV7-2	.	TRBD2	TRBJ2-1	TGTGCCAGCAGCCCTTATAGGGTAGCGGGCCACAATGAGCAGTTCTTC	CASSPYRVAGHNEQFF
TRBV30	few	.	TRBJ1-2	TGTGCCTGCCCGGACAGATCCTATGGCTACACCTTC	CACPDRSYGYTF
TRBV19	.	.	TRBJ2-1	TGTGCCAGTAGTATAACAGGGAGCGATGAGCAGTTCTTC	CASSITGSDEQFF
TRBV28	.	.	TRBJ1-1	TGTGCCAGCGGACAGTCGACTGAAGCTTTCTTT	CASGQSTEAFF
TRBV30	.	.	TRBJ1-6	TGTGCCTGGAGTGTACAGGCAGGCCCGAATTCACCCCTCCACTTT	CAWSVQAGPNSPLHF
TRBV19	once	.	TRBJ2-5	TGTGCCAGTAGTATCTGGACAGACCAAGAGACCCAGTACTTC	CASSIWTDQETQYF
TRBV5-1	.	.	TRBJ2-3	TGCGCCAGCAGGGCCCCGGGGTTTGGCACAGATACGCAGTATTTT	CASRAPGFGTDTQYF
TRBV11-3	.	.	TRBJ1-4	TGTGCCAGCAGCTCGACGACAGAGCCGGTCGAACTGTTTTTT	CASSSTTEPVELFF
TRBV7-2	.	TRBD2	TRBJ2-3	TGTGCCAGTCTGACTAGCGCTAACACAGATACGCAGTATTTT	CASLTSANTDTQYF